This T cell receptor (beta chain) was documented in a study of cytomegalovirus exposure and HLA in healthy donors. The CDR3 has 14 residues. Germline CDR1 and CDR2: SNHLY and FYNNEI. The V end was cut by 6 bases, the J end by 5 bases, with 15 bases between. PCR used 60 Vbeta primers and 13 Jbeta primers. Assay used: immunoSEQ multiplex PCR; TCRdb lists only in-frame clones, some missing. The sample holds around 200,000 clones, 77% seen once. The clonotype was recovered from a woman aged 55-69 years in good health and CMV-seropositive. The chain joins TRBV2 to TRBJ2-3, with D possibly matching TRBD2 (7 bases). Sequenced sample: PBMCs. The DNA for the CDR3 is TGTGCCAGCAGAAAAGGGGGGGGCAGAGATACGCAGTATTTT. Protein: CASRKGGGRDTQYF.